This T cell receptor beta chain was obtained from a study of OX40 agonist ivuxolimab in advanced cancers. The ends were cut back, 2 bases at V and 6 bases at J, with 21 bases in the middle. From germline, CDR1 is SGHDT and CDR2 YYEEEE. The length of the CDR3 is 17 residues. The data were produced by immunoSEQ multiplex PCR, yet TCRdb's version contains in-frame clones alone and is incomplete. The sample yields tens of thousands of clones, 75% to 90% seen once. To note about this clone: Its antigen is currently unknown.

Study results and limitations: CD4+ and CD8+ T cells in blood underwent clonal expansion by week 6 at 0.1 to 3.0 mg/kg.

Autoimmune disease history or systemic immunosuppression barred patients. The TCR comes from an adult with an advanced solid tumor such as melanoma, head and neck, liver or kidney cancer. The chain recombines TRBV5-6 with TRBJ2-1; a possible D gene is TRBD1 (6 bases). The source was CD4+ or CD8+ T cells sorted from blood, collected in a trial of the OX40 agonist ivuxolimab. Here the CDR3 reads CASSFPHRQELGNEQFF. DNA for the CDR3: TGTGCCAGCAGCTTCCCCCACCGACAGGAGCTGGGCAATGAGCAGTTCTTC.